This T cell receptor (beta chain) emerged from a study of blood T cells in healthy people across ages. This clonotype was found a few times. Its cognate antigen is unknown. Study findings and constraints: Among long-lived donors, naive CD4+ cells were more numerous and diversity higher than in aged donors.

Then a second PCR, running roughly 6 to 11 cycles, was carried out with a sample-barcoded 5' primer and a J-beta primer mix. From the 5' RACE reads, TCRdb called clonotypes with MiXCR, one entry per CDR3 protein. The sample includes about 2 million distinct CDR3 sequences, less than 50% of them seen just once. Trimming took 6 bases from V and 5 from J; bases not matched to a gene: 4. Germline V gives CDR1 MNHNY, CDR2 SVGAGI (reference sequence). CDR3 length: 13 residues. Each donor's blood draw was approximately 10 milliliters of peripheral blood. The clonotype originates from a woman in her 40s in good health. Sequenced sample: blood. This chain joins TRBV6-6 and TRBJ2-1; 7 bases align to TRBD1. CDR3 DNA: TGTGCCAGCAGCAGACAGGGAGACAATGAGCAGTTCTTC. The encoded protein is CASSRQGDNEQFF.